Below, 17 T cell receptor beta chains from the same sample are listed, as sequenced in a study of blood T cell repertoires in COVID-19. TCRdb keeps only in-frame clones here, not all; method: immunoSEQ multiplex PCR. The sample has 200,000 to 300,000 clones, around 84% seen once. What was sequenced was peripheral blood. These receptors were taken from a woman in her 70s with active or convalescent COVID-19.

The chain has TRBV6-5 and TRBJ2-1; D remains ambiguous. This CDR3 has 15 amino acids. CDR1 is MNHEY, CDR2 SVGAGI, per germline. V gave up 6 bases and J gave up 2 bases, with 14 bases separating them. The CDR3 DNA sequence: TGTGCCAGCAGAGACTTTAGAACCACCTACAATGAGCAGTTCTTC. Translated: CASRDFRTTYNEQFF.

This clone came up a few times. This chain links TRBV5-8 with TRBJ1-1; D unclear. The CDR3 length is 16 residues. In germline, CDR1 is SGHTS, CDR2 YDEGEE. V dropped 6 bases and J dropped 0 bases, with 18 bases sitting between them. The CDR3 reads CASNTRDRLVNTEAFF. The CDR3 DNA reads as TGTGCCAGCAACACTCGGGATCGGTTAGTGAACACTGAAGCTTTCTTT.

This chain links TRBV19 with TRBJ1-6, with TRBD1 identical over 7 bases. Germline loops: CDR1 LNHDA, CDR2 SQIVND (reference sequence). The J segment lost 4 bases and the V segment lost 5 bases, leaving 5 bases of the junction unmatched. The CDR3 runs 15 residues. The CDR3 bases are TGTGCCAGTAGTTTCGGGACAGCATATAATTCACCCCTCCACTTT. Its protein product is CASSFGTAYNSPLHF. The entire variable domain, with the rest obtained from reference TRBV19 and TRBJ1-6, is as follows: DGGITQSPKYLFRKEGQNVTLSCEQNLNHDAMYWYRQDPGQGLRLIYYSQIVNDFQKGDIAEGYSVSREKKESFPLTVTSAQKNPTAFYLCASSFGTAYNSPLHFGNGTRLTVT.

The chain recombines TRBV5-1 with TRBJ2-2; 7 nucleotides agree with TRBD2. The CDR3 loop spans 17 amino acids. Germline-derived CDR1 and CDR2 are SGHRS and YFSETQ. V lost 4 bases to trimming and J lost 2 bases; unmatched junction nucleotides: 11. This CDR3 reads CASSLSWGTTNTGELFF. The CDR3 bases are TGCGCCAGCAGCCTCTCGTGGGGGACTACCAACACCGGGGAGCTGTTTTTT.

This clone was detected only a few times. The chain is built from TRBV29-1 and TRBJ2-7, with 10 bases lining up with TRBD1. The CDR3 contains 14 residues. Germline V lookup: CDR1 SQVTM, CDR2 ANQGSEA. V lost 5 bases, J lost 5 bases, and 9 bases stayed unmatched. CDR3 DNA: TGCAGCGTTATCGCCGGGACAGGGGTTAACGAGCAGTACTTC. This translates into CSVIAGTGVNEQYF.

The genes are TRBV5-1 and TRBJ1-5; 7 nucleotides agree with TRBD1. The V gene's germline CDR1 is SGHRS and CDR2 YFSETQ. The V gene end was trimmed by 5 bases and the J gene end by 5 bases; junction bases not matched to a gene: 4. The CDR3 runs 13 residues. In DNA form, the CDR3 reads TGCGCCAGCAGAGACAGGGAGGATCAGCCCCAGCATTTT. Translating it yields CASRDREDQPQHF.

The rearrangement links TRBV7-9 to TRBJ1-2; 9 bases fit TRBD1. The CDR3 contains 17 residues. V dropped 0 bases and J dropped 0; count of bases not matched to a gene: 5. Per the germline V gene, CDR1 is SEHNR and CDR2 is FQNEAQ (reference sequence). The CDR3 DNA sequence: TGTGCCAGCAGCTTAGCGACAGGGGGGGTAGCTAACTATGGCTACACCTTC. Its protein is CASSLATGGVANYGYTF.

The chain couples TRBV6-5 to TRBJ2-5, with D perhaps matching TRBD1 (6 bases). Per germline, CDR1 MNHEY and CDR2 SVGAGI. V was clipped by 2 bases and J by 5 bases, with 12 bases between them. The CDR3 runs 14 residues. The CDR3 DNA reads TGTGCCAGCAGTTACGGTCAGGGGATGGAGACCCAGTACTTC. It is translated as CASSYGQGMETQYF.

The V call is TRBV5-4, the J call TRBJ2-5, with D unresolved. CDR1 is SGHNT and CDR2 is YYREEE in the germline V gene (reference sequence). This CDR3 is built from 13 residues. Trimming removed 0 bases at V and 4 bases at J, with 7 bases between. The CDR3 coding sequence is TGTGCCAGCAGCTTGGACAGAGCAGAGACCCAGTACTTC. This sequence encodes CASSLDRAETQYF. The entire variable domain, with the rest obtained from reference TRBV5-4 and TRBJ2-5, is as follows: ETGVTQSPTHLIKTRGQQVTLRCSSQSGHNTVSWYQQALGQGPQFIFQYYREEENGRGNFPPRFSGLQFPNYSSELNVNALELDDSALYLCASSLDRAETQYFGPGTRLLVL.

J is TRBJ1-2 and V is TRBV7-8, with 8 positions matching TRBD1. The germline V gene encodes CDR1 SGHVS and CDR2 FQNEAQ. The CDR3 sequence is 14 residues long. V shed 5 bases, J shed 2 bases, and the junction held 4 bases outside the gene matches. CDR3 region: CASSRRQGNYGYTF. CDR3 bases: TGTGCCAGCAGCCGGCGACAGGGGAACTATGGCTACACCTTC.

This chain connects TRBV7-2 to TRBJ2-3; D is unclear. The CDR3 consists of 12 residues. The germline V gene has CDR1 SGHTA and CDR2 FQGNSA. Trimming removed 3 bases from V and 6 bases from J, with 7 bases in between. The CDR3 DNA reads TGTGCCAGCAGCTTGACATCGGATACGCAGTATTTT. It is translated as CASSLTSDTQYF.

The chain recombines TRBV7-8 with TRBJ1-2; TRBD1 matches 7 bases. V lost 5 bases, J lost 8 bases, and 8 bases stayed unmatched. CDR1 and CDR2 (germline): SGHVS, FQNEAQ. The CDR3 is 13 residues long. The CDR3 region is CASSRDRADGYTF. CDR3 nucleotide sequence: TGTGCCAGCAGCAGAGACAGGGCGGACGGCTACACCTTC.

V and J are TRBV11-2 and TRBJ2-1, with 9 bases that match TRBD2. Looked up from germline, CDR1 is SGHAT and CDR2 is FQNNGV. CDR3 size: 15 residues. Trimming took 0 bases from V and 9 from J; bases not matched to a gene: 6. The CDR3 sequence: CASSLEGTSRGEQFF. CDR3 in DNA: TGTGCCAGCAGCTTAGAAGGGACTAGCAGAGGTGAGCAGTTCTTC.

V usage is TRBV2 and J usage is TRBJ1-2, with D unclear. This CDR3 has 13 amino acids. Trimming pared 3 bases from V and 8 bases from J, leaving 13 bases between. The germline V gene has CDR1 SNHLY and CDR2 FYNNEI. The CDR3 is CASSDVAEVGYTF. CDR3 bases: TGTGCCAGCAGTGACGTGGCTGAGGTCGGCTACACCTTC.

The CDR3 loop reads CASKTGQGSYEQYF. DNA of the CDR3: TGTGCCAGCAAGACGGGACAGGGATCCTACGAGCAGTACTTC. V gene TRBV6-5 combines with J gene TRBJ2-7; TRBD1 matches at 9 bases. Germline loops: CDR1 MNHEY, CDR2 SVGAGI. The CDR3 contains 14 residues. V lost 7 bases and J lost 1; bases outside the gene matches: 5.

The CDR3 loop reads CASSLGGIPSNYGYTF. Written as DNA, the CDR3 is TGCGCCAGCAGTCTCGGAGGGATCCCCTCTAACTATGGCTACACCTTC. The chain recombines TRBV23-1 with TRBJ1-2; D gene uncertain. TRBV23-1 is identified as an open reading frame with a role that is uncertain. V lost 4 bases to trimming and J lost 0 bases, with 15 bases between them. This CDR3 has 16 amino acids.

In DNA, the CDR3 is TGCGCCAGCAGCTTTGCAGGGAACTACAATGAGCAGTTCTTC. This gives the protein CASSFAGNYNEQFF. The chain recombines TRBV5-1 with TRBJ2-1, with D perhaps TRBD1 (5 bases). Trimming pared 2 bases from V and 3 bases from J, leaving 9 bases between. Germline assignment: CDR1 SGHRS and CDR2 YFSETQ. The CDR3 spans 14 residues.